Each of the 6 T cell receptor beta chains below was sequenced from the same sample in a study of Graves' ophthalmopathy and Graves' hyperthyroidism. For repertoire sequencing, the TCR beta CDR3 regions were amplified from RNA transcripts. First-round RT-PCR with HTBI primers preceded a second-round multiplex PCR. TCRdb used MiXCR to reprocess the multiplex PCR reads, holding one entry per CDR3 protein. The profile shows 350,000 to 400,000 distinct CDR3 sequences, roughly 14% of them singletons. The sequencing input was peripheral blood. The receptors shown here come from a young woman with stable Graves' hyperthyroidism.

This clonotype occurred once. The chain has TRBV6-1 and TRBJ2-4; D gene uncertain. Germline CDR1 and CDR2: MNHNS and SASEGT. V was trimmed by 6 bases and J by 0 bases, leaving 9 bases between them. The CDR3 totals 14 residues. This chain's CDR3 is CASSAILAKNIQYF. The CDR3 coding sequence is TGTGCCAGCAGCGCCATCCTAGCCAAAAACATTCAGTACTTC.

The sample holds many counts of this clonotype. The CDR3 region is CASSTPGQLLYF. The CDR3 region has the DNA TGTGCCAGCAGCACCCCGGGACAGCTTCTATACTTC. V gene TRBV11-2 combines with J gene TRBJ2-5; the match to TRBD1 covers 7 bases. This CDR3 is 12 amino acids long. CDR1 SGHAT and CDR2 FQNNGV come from the germline V gene. The V and J ends lost 5 bases and 14 bases, in that order; junction bases with no gene match: 11.

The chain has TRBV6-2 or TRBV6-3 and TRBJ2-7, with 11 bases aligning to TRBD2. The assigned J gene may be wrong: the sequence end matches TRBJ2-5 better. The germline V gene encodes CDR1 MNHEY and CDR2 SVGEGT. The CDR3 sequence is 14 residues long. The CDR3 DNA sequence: TGTGCCAGCAGTAAAACCGGGACTAGCGGGACCCAGTACTTC. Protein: CASSKTGTSGTQYF.

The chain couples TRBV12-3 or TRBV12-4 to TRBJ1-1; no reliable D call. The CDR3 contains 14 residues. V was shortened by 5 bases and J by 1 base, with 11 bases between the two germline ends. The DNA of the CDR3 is TGTGCCAGCAGTGCTGGCCTGGGGAACACTGAAGCTTTCTTT. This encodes CASSAGLGNTEAFF.

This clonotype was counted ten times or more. The CDR3 region is CASSPSLGGASYTDTQYF. Written as DNA, the CDR3 is TGTGCCAGCAGTCCATCCCTGGGCGGGGCCTCTTACACAGATACGCAGTATTTT. The rearrangement links TRBV6-2 or TRBV6-3 to TRBJ2-3, with a possible D match to TRBD2 (6 bases). Germline V CDR1 and CDR2: MNHEY, SVGEGT. Deletions cut 5 bases from V and 2 bases from J, with 23 bases between. This CDR3 comprises 18 residues.

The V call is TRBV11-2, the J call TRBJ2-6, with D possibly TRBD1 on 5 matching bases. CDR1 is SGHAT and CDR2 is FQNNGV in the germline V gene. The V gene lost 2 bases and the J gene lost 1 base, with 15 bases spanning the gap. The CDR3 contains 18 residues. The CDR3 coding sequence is TGTGCCAGCAGCTTAATATGGGGCTGGAGTTCTGGGGCCAACGTCCTGACTTTC. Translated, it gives CASSLIWGWSSGANVLTF.